This T cell receptor (beta chain) came from a study of blood T cells in healthy people across ages. Study-wide results and caveats: Comparison with aged donors showed that long-lived donors had more naive CD4+ cells and higher diversity.

Primers used in a second PCR of roughly 6 to 12 cycles were a sample-barcoded 5' primer and a J-beta primer mix. All cDNA molecules were each tagged by a template-switch adaptor with 12 random nucleotides. All samples yielded 2.5 million or more CDR3-containing paired-end reads. In TCRdb, the 5' RACE reads were re-called with MiXCR into one record per CDR3 protein. The profile shows 910,000 or so distinct CDR3 sequences, about 51% of them singletons. As regards this clonotype: Its antigen is as yet unknown.

Unmatched junction bases numbered 7, after V lost 6 bases and J lost 1 base. The germline CDR1 and CDR2 sequences are DFQATT and SNEGSKA (reference sequence). The CDR3 consists of 14 residues. Sequencing input: blood. The rearrangement joins TRBV20-1 to TRBJ2-7; 9 nucleotides align to TRBD2. The clonotype originates from a woman aged 60-70 years in good health. The CDR3 DNA sequence: TGCAGTGCGCACCCCCTAGCGGGGTCCTACGAGCAGTACTTC. Translation: CSAHPLAGSYEQYF.